The 9 T cell receptor beta chains below were found in one sample sequenced in a study of response to subunit inactivated influenza vaccine. MiXCR was run by TCRdb on the RT-PCR reads, yielding one entry per CDR3 protein. The sample records roughly 160,000 distinct CDR3 sequences, 11% being singletons. The sample here was non-naive T cells sorted from PBMCs, taken around seven weeks after vaccination. The receptors were gathered from a man between 50 and 59 years old who received an inactivated influenza vaccine.

J is TRBJ2-7 and V is TRBV20-1, with 8 positions matching TRBD2. CDR1 DFQATT and CDR2 SNEGSKA come from the germline V gene (reference sequence). CDR3 size: 14 residues. With V trimmed by 1 base and J by 3 bases, 5 bases remained unmatched. As DNA, the CDR3 is TGCAGTGCTAGAGGGGGACTAGTCTTCTACGAGCAGTACTTC. Its protein product is CSARGGLVFYEQYF.

At least ten counts were recorded for this clonotype. The V gene is TRBV20-1, the J gene TRBJ2-3; D is tentatively TRBD1 or TRBD2 (5 bases each). The length of the CDR3 is 12 residues. Germline CDR1 and CDR2: DFQATT and SNEGSKA (reference sequence). Trimming removed 5 bases from V and 4 bases from J, with 10 bases in between. As DNA, the CDR3 is TGCAGTGCTCCCGGGACCTCAGATACGCAGTATTTT. The encoded protein is CSAPGTSDTQYF.

This clonotype was recorded at least ten times. The V and J genes are TRBV7-2 and TRBJ2-7, with 7 bases aligning to TRBD2. The CDR3 covers 14 residues. V gave up 2 bases and J gave up 5 bases; unmatched junction bases: 6. Germline V gene data show CDR1 as SGHTA and CDR2 as FQGNSA. This CDR3 is CASSLRLAANEQYF. The DNA for the CDR3 is TGTGCCAGCAGCTTAAGGCTAGCGGCGAACGAGCAGTACTTC.

This clonotype was detected ten times or more. The chain is built from TRBV29-1 and TRBJ2-7; D is unresolved. The CDR3 runs 13 residues. With 6 bases removed from V and 1 base from J, the gap between germline ends came to 13 bases. CDR1 is SQVTM, CDR2 ANQGSEA, per germline. In DNA, the CDR3 is TGCAGCGTCTCCCTCCCCAGTTCCTACGAGCAGTACTTC. Encoded protein: CSVSLPSSYEQYF.

The CDR3 spells CASSVGRIYEQYF. DNA for the CDR3: TGTGCCAGCAGTGTAGGACGGATCTACGAGCAGTACTTC. The gene calls are TRBV27 and TRBJ2-7; D is unclear. Germline V gene data show CDR1 as MNHEY and CDR2 as SMNVEV (reference sequence). CDR3 length equals 13 residues. Trimming shortened V by 5 bases and J by 3 bases, and 11 bases separated the two germline ends.

This chain connects TRBV20-1 to TRBJ2-1, with TRBD2 matching over 12 bases. CDR3 length equals 15 residues. Trimming removed 5 bases from V and 8 bases from J; junction bases left unmatched: 10. Germline-derived CDR1 and CDR2 are DFQATT and SNEGSKA (reference sequence). In DNA, the CDR3 is TGCAGTGCTGCCATGACTAGCGGGAGACATTATGAGCAGTTCTTC. Translation gives CSAAMTSGRHYEQFF.

This clonotype appeared a few times. This chain uses TRBV12-3 or TRBV12-4 with TRBJ2-1, with a tentative D call TRBD1 (6 bases). Trimming shortened V by 8 bases and J by 9 bases, and 11 bases separated the two germline ends. The CDR3 contains 11 residues. The DNA for the CDR3 is TGTGCCAGCGCGCGGACAGTTGAGCAGTTCTTC. This sequence encodes CASARTVEQFF.

The V gene is TRBV4-2, the J gene TRBJ2-7, with D uncertain. This CDR3 contains 15 residues. Germline V CDR1 and CDR2: LGHNA, YNFKEQ. V was trimmed by 3 bases and J by 2 bases, leaving 14 bases between them. The CDR3 DNA sequence: TGTGCCAGCAGCCAGGGGTCTGGCCAGACCTACGAGCAGTACTTC. Amino acids: CASSQGSGQTYEQYF.

The gene calls are TRBV5-1 and TRBJ2-7, with TRBD2 as a possible D gene (5 bases). The V end lost 0 bases, the J end lost 7 bases, and 14 bases lay between the germline ends. Per germline, CDR1 SGHRS and CDR2 YFSETQ. This CDR3 has 14 amino acids. CDR3 in DNA: TGCGCCAGCAGCTTGGCTGGAGCGGCCCGGGAGCAGTACTTC. Translation: CASSLAGAAREQYF.